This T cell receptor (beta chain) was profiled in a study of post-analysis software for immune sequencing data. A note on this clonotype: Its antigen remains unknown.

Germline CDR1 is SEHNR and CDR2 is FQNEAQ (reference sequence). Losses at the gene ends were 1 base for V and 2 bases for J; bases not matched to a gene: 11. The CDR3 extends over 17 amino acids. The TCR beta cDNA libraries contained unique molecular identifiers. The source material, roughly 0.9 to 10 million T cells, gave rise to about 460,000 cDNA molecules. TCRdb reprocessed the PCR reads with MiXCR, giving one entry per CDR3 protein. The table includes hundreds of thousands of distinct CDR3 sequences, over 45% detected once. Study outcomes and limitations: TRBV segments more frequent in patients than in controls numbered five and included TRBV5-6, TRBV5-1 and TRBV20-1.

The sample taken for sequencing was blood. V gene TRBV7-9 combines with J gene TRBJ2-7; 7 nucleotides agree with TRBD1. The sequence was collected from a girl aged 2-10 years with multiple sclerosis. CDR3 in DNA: TGTGCCAGCAGCTTAGAGGGTACAGGGGTTCACCCCTACGAGCAGTACTTC. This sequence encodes CASSLEGTGVHPYEQYF.